One and the same sample provided the 29 T cell receptor beta chains below, sequenced in a study of shared clonotypes between healthy human individuals. Measured with immunoSEQ multiplex PCR; TCRdb has only the in-frame clones, and not every one. The sample records around 650,000 clones, approximately 96% being singletons. It was CD45RO-negative cells, positively selected for CCR7, that made up naive CD8 cells, with terminally differentiated effector memory CD45RA+ cells excluded. Sequenced: naive CD8+ T cells sorted from blood. The source is a woman in her thirties in good health.

In DNA form, the CDR3 reads TGTGCCAGCGATGCGGACGGGAGCACAGATACGCAGTATTTT. It encodes CASDADGSTDTQYF. The chain uses TRBV19 and TRBJ2-3; no clear D. This CDR3 is 14 amino acids long. Germline CDR1 LNHDA, CDR2 SQIVND (reference sequence). V was clipped by 9 bases and J by 0 bases, with 13 bases between them.

The chain recombines TRBV29-1 with TRBJ1-1; D is perhaps TRBD1 (6 bases). The CDR3 has 12 amino acids. V was pared by 2 bases and J by 6 bases, with 10 bases between. CDR1 and CDR2 (germline): SQVTM, ANQGSEA. CDR3 DNA sequence: TGCAGCGTTGAAATGGGGGGCCCTGAAGCTTTCTTT. Its protein product is CSVEMGGPEAFF.

This clone was recorded only once. The chain employs TRBV27 and TRBJ1-1; D gene unclear. The germline CDR1 and CDR2 sequences are MNHEY and SMNVEV (reference sequence). This CDR3 is built from 12 residues. V lost 1 base and J 4 bases, leaving 4 bases between the germline ends. The CDR3 here is CASSLWGTEAFF. The CDR3 region has the DNA TGTGCCAGCAGTTTATGGGGCACTGAAGCTTTCTTT.

V usage is TRBV11-2 and J usage is TRBJ2-7; a possible D gene is TRBD2 (5 bases). The CDR3 spans 15 residues. Germline loops: CDR1 SGHAT, CDR2 FQNNGV. V lost 5 bases to trimming and J lost 7 bases, with 21 bases between them. The CDR3 nucleotides read TGTGCCAGCAGCGCAATTGGCGGGCCACTTTGGGAGCAGTACTTC. It specifies CASSAIGGPLWEQYF.

The chain employs TRBV5-6 and TRBJ1-3; D not resolved. The CDR3 loop spans 16 amino acids. Per the germline V gene, CDR1 is SGHDT and CDR2 is YYEEEE. V shed 2 bases and J shed 0 bases, with 12 bases lying between them. The chain's CDR3 is CASSFLSRHSGNTIYF. The CDR3 DNA reads TGTGCCAGCAGCTTCCTTTCCCGACACTCTGGAAACACCATATATTTT.

The chain is built from TRBV5-1 and TRBJ2-1; TRBD2 agrees at 8 bases. The CDR3 has 18 amino acids. Germline V gene data show CDR1 as SGHRS and CDR2 as YFSETQ. J was trimmed by 0 bases and V by 0 bases; bases with no gene match: 8. The CDR3 spells CASSLDPRSGSSYNEQFF. The CDR3 bases are TGCGCCAGCAGCTTGGACCCCCGCAGCGGGAGCTCCTACAATGAGCAGTTCTTC.

The chain recombines TRBV27 with TRBJ1-4; 8 bases are shared with TRBD1. This CDR3 is 17 amino acids long. Trimming removed 3 bases from V and 4 bases from J; junction bases left unmatched: 10. Germline V gene lookup returns CDR1 MNHEY and CDR2 SMNVEV (reference sequence). CDR3: CASSFAPGQGNNEKLFF. The DNA for the CDR3 is TGTGCCAGCAGTTTCGCCCCCGGACAGGGAAATAATGAAAAACTGTTTTTT.

DNA for the CDR3: TGTGCCAGCAGCTTAGGGGTGGAAGAGGGCACTGAAGCTTTCTTT. Its translation is CASSLGVEEGTEAFF. V is TRBV7-8 and J is TRBJ1-1; D is unresolved. Germline loops: CDR1 SGHVS, CDR2 FQNEAQ. V was trimmed by 1 base and J by 4 bases, leaving 13 bases between them. The CDR3 runs 15 residues.

The V and J genes are TRBV28 and TRBJ1-3; a weak D match, TRBD1 (5 bases). Germline V gives CDR1 MDHEN, CDR2 SYDVKM. This CDR3 spans 17 amino acids. Trimming shortened V by 5 bases and J by 0 bases, and 17 bases separated the two germline ends. CDR3 DNA: TGTGCCAGCAGTACTTGGACACGACTTTACTCTGGAAACACCATATATTTT. As protein: CASSTWTRLYSGNTIYF.

This clone has only a few counts. V usage is TRBV27 and J usage is TRBJ2-7; D may match TRBD1 or TRBD2 (5 bases each). CDR1 MNHEY and CDR2 SMNVEV come from the germline V gene (reference sequence). The CDR3 contains 17 residues. With 6 bases removed from V and 3 bases from J, the gap between germline ends came to 24 bases. CDR3 sequence reads: CASSESPPGPPVYEQYF. CDR3 sequence (DNA): TGTGCCAGCAGCGAATCCCCGCCGGGACCCCCCGTCTACGAGCAGTACTTC.

The chain recombines TRBV11-2 with TRBJ2-1, with D possibly being TRBD2 (6 bases). The length of the CDR3 is 15 residues. With 8 bases removed from V and 5 bases from J, the gap between germline ends came to 19 bases. Germline-derived CDR1 and CDR2 are SGHAT and FQNNGV. The CDR3 sequence is CASLARGFPDNEQFF. The CDR3 nucleotides read TGTGCCAGCCTCGCCCGGGGGTTCCCCGACAATGAGCAGTTCTTC.

The rearrangement uses TRBV7-8 and TRBJ2-7; TRBD1 matches 8 bases. CDR1 SGHVS and CDR2 FQNEAQ come from the germline V gene. The J segment lost 3 bases and the V segment lost 5 bases, leaving 3 bases of the junction unmatched. This CDR3 spans 13 amino acids. The CDR3 sequence: CASSTGQVYEQYF. The CDR3 DNA follows: TGTGCCAGCAGCACGGGACAGGTCTACGAGCAGTACTTC.

This rearrangement joins TRBV9 to TRBJ2-1, with 9 bases matching TRBD2. Germline V lookup: CDR1 SGDLS, CDR2 YYNGEE. The length of the CDR3 is 15 residues. V trimming: 3 bases; J trimming: 6 bases; junction bases outside the gene matches: 7. In nucleotides, the CDR3 is TGTGCCAGCAGCGACCGCGGGAGGGCGCGCAATGAGCAGTTCTTC. Translating gives CASSDRGRARNEQFF.

CDR3 loop: CASSSRGELFF. The CDR3 bases are TGTGCCAGCAGTTCAAGAGGGGAGCTGTTTTTT. The chain employs TRBV7-9 and TRBJ2-2; D uncertain. Trimming left V 6 bases short and J 8 bases short, with 7 bases between. The CDR3 loop spans 11 amino acids. In germline, CDR1 is SEHNR, CDR2 FQNEAQ (reference sequence).

This rearrangement joins TRBV7-6 to TRBJ1-5; D is unresolved. CDR3 length equals 15 residues. CDR1 is SGHVS, CDR2 FNYEAQ, per germline. V was shortened by 1 base and J by 4 bases, with 11 bases between the two germline ends. Here the CDR3 reads CASSLGPWGNQPQHF. The CDR3 nucleotides read TGTGCCAGCAGCTTAGGTCCCTGGGGTAATCAGCCCCAGCATTTT. Based on the CDR3 plus reference TRBV7-6 and TRBJ1-5, the full variable domain is GAGVSQSPRYKVTKRGQDVALRCDPISGHVSLYWYRQALGQGPEFLTYFNYEAQQDKSGLPNDRFSAERPEGSISTLTIQRTEQRDSAMYRCASSLGPWGNQPQHFGDGTRLSIL.

This clone was found a few times. The chain has TRBV19 and TRBJ1-1, with D unclear. The germline V and J ends were trimmed by 3 bases and 3 bases, with 8 bases remaining between them. The CDR3 loop spans 13 amino acids. The V gene's germline CDR1 is LNHDA and CDR2 SQIVND (reference sequence). The CDR3 DNA is TGTGCCAGTAGTATGGGCACCCACACTGAAGCTTTCTTT. It translates to CASSMGTHTEAFF.

The V gene is TRBV29-1, the J gene TRBJ1-1; 8 bases agree with TRBD1. Germline CDR1 SQVTM, CDR2 ANQGSEA. This CDR3 has 11 amino acids. V shed 7 bases and J 4 bases; nucleotides not matched to a gene: 2. DNA of the CDR3: TGCAGCGGCACAGGGGGCACTGAAGCTTTCTTT. Translated: CSGTGGTEAFF.

This sequence joins TRBV6-1 and TRBJ1-5; a weak D match, TRBD1 (5 bases). Germline V gene data show CDR1 as MNHNS and CDR2 as SASEGT. V lost 3 bases, J lost 7 bases, and 19 bases lay in between. The CDR3 is 16 amino acids. The CDR3 loop is CASSDDSGRGAQPQHF. As DNA, the CDR3 is TGTGCCAGCAGTGATGACTCAGGGCGGGGCGCCCAGCCCCAGCATTTT.

The chain couples TRBV7-9 to TRBJ1-2; 10 bases are a match to TRBD1. In germline, CDR1 is SEHNR, CDR2 FQNEAQ (reference sequence). V shed 5 bases, J shed 6 bases, and the junction held 6 bases outside the gene matches. The CDR3 runs to 14 residues. The CDR3 region is CASSPRQGADGYTF. The CDR3 region has the DNA TGTGCCAGCAGCCCAAGACAGGGGGCGGATGGCTACACCTTC.

The chain uses TRBV4-1 and TRBJ1-2; D unclear. The CDR3 contains 11 residues. Germline lookup yields CDR1 MGHRA and CDR2 YSYEKL. The V and J ends lost 3 bases and 8 bases respectively, with 7 bases between them. The CDR3 protein is CASSQSGGYTF. The CDR3 region has the DNA TGCGCCAGCAGCCAGAGCGGGGGCTACACCTTC.

V usage is TRBV27 and J usage is TRBJ2-3; D call uncertain. Deletions cut 2 bases from V and 2 bases from J, with 5 bases between. Germline assignment: CDR1 MNHEY and CDR2 SMNVEV (reference sequence). The CDR3 runs to 13 residues. CDR3 protein: CASSLPHTDTQYF. The CDR3 DNA is TGTGCCAGCAGTTTACCGCACACAGATACGCAGTATTTT.

The V gene is TRBV6-5, the J gene TRBJ2-7, with 7 nucleotides matching TRBD1. This CDR3 is built from 14 residues. V was pared by 7 bases and J by 7 bases, with 13 bases of the junction left unmatched. The germline gives CDR1 MNHEY, CDR2 SVGAGI. CDR3 in DNA: TGTGCCAGCAACAACCAGGGGGTCCTTGGAGAGCAGTACTTC. Translation: CASNNQGVLGEQYF.

The chain recombines TRBV10-1 with TRBJ2-3, with 7 bases identical to TRBD1. The J segment lost 0 bases and the V segment lost 10 bases, leaving 4 bases of the junction unmatched. The CDR3 length is 13 residues. Germline-derived CDR1 and CDR2 are WNHNN and SYGVQD (reference sequence). The CDR3 nucleotides are TGCGCCACAGGGACAGTCAGCACAGATACGCAGTATTTT. It specifies CATGTVSTDTQYF.

V usage is TRBV28 and J usage is TRBJ1-3, with D perhaps matching TRBD1 (6 bases). Per germline, CDR1 MDHEN and CDR2 SYDVKM. The CDR3 is 17 residues long. V lost 6 bases and J lost 0, with 18 bases in between. The CDR3 spells CASSSGTTGGSGNTIYF. As DNA, the CDR3 is TGTGCCAGCAGCTCAGGGACAACCGGGGGCTCTGGAAACACCATATATTTT.

The chain is built from TRBV28 and TRBJ1-5; 7 nucleotides align to TRBD1. Germline V lookup: CDR1 MDHEN, CDR2 SYDVKM. The CDR3 consists of 15 residues. Germline trimming cut 6 bases from V and 2 bases from J; bases unmatched to any gene: 7. CDR3 in amino acids: CASRLLGQGNQPQHF. The DNA of the CDR3 is TGTGCCAGCAGGCTACTTGGACAGGGCAATCAGCCCCAGCATTTT.

This clone has just a few counts. The sample carries other DNA sequences with the same CDR3. The chain combines TRBV19 with TRBJ1-1, with TRBD1 as a possible D gene (5 bases). Trimming left V 6 bases short and J 2 bases short, with 7 bases between. This CDR3 has 12 amino acids. Per the germline V gene, CDR1 is LNHDA and CDR2 is SQIVND (reference sequence). The CDR3 DNA sequence: TGTGCCAGTAGGACAGCAAACACTGAAGCTTTCTTT. Translation: CASRTANTEAFF.

The chain employs TRBV6-1 and TRBJ2-7; weak D call: TRBD2 (5 bases). Germline CDR1 is MNHNS and CDR2 is SASEGT. CDR3 size: 15 residues. Trimming took 6 bases from V and 0 from J, leaving 15 bases between them. DNA for the CDR3: TGTGCCAGCAGCCAAGAGGGCGCTAGCTCCTACGAGCAGTACTTC. This encodes CASSQEGASSYEQYF.

In its sample, this clone was seen once. The chain carries TRBV5-1 and TRBJ1-1; D might be TRBD1 (5 bases). The CDR3 loop spans 15 amino acids. The V end lost 0 bases, the J end lost 6 bases, and 15 bases lay between the germline ends. In germline, CDR1 is SGHRS, CDR2 YFSETQ. CDR3 nucleotides: TGCGCCAGCAGCTTGGGTGGGGACCGGGTTCCTGAAGCTTTCTTT. Its translation: CASSLGGDRVPEAFF. Filled out from reference TRBV5-1 and TRBJ1-1, the complete variable domain reads KAGVTQTPRYLIKTRGQQVTLSCSPISGHRSVSWYQQTPGQGLQFLFEYFSETQRNKGNFPGRFSGRQFSNSRSEMNVSTLELGDSALYLCASSLGGDRVPEAFFGQGTRLTVV.

In its sample, this clone was seen once. The chain employs TRBV4-2 and TRBJ2-5; 11 nucleotides align to TRBD2. The J call may be faulty, since TRBJ2-7 better matches the DNA end. Per germline, CDR1 LGHNA and CDR2 YNFKEQ. This CDR3 spans 16 amino acids. CDR3 sequence reads: CASSQELAGATYEQYF. The CDR3 DNA is TGTGCCAGCAGCCAGGAACTAGCGGGAGCGACCTACGAGCAGTACTTC.